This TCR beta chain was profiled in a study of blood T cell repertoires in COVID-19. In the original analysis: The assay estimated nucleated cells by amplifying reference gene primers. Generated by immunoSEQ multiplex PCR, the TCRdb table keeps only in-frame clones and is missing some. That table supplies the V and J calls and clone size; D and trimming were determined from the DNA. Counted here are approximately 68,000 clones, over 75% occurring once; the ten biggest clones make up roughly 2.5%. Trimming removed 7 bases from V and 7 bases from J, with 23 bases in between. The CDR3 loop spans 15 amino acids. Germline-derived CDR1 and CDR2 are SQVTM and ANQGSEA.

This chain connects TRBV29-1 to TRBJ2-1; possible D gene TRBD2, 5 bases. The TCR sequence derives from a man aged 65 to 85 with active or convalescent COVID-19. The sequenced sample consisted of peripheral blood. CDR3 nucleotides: TGCAGCGCTCGATTTAGGTCGGGGAACGTGAATGAGCAGTTCTTC. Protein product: CSARFRSGNVNEQFF.